The rows below give T cell receptor beta chains drawn from one sample of a study of T cells expressing NK-cell markers. TCRdb re-called the 5' RACE reads; one entry per CDR3 protein, DNA not given. Recorded here are 350,000 to 450,000 distinct CDR3 sequences; the top ten clones represent 5.2%. The sequenced sample consisted of blood T cells: a sorted CD56 or NKG2C T cell subset, CD4+ or CD8+ T cells, or bulk PBMC T cells (not recorded which). These receptors came from a man aged 18-70 years in good health. CDR3s include the opening cysteine and the closing phenylalanine or tryptophan.

>TRBJ2-1|14|TRBV2
CASSDSYRGNEQFF
>TRBJ1-6|17|TRBV5-1
CASSLEVWDRGSSPLHF
>TRBJ2-3|14|TRBV29-1
CSVSDRGRTDTQYF
>TRBJ1-1|15|TRBV12-3/TRBV12-4
CASSFMSGLNTEAFF
>TRBJ2-7|17|TRBV12-3/TRBV12-4
CASSLAGTSGGFDEQYF
>TRBJ2-2|16|TRBV19
CASSTPGRADTGELFF
>TRBJ2-3|13|TRBV5-5
CASSHVLSDTQYF
>TRBJ2-2|13|TRBV7-7
CASWGGNTGELFF
>TRBJ2-1|15|TRBV18
CASSRGQLSYNEQFF
>TRBJ2-1|19|TRBV7-3
CASSLRGATLAGGRNEQFF
>TRBJ1-1|13|TRBV6-6
CASSYSRNAEAFF
>TRBJ2-7|15|TRBV10-3
CAISEMGQGAHEQYF
>TRBJ1-1|11|TRBV20-1
CSARSYSEAFF
>TRBJ1-1|14|TRBV20-1
CSAQTNRGDTEAFF
>TRBJ1-1|16|TRBV6-5
CASSYSPDSYNIEAFF
>TRBJ1-5|14|TRBV7-2
CASSRGQGAQPQHF
>TRBJ2-2|15|TRBV5-5
CASSLARVNTGELFF
>TRBJ2-3|16|TRBV20-1
CSARRASRLRTDTQYF
>TRBJ2-5|15|TRBV20-1
CSASVLGRYQETQYF
>TRBJ2-1|16|TRBV12-3/TRBV12-4
CASSLGSPRVGGEQFF
>TRBJ2-7|14|TRBV6-1
CASSFGQKGSEQYF
>TRBJ2-6|19|TRBV4-2
CASSHSLGQGGPGANVLTF
>TRBJ1-1|17|TRBV6-5
CASRPGGGTTVITEAFF
>TRBJ1-4|16|TRBV27
CASRDGGGRANEKLFF
>TRBJ2-2|17|TRBV4-2
CASSQVLVRLSTGELFF
>TRBJ2-7|13|TRBV20-1
CSACDSPGREQYF
>TRBJ2-5|14|TRBV29-1
CSVEPGTGVMTQYF
>TRBJ2-1|14|TRBV20-1
CSAGGRERRNEQFF
>TRBJ2-1|15|TRBV20-1
CSARDEGAGWDEQFF
>TRBJ1-6|14|TRBV5-4
CASSSGQQNSPLHF
>TRBJ1-5|13|TRBV20-1
CSARQGEFQPQHF
>TRBJ2-2|15|TRBV5-4
CASSSAGGRAAELFF
>TRBJ2-3|14|TRBV11-2
CASSSPPGVHTQYF
>TRBJ2-7|16|TRBV3-1
CASSPFAGTISYEQYF
>TRBJ2-3|14|TRBV29-1
CSGSGGRGTDTQYF
>TRBJ2-3|17|TRBV7-2
CASSRWTGTSGTDTQYF
>TRBJ1-6|13|TRBV6-6
CASSYGKNSPLHF
>TRBJ1-1|16|TRBV19
CASSILSDGLNTEAFF
>TRBJ1-2|12|TRBV12-3/TRBV12-4
CASTSSGYGYTF
>TRBJ1-4|15|TRBV7-2
CASSLGLPWPEKLFF
>TRBJ2-1|13|TRBV2
CASSEVSGSEQFF
>TRBJ2-3|15|TRBV18
CASSRSGGPADTQYF
>TRBJ2-7|15|TRBV19
CASSMGRWPSYEQYF
>TRBJ1-4|15|TRBV6-5
CASSWTGVVGEKLFF
>TRBJ1-2|12|TRBV29-1
CSVADRSYGYTF
>TRBJ2-3|12|TRBV20-1
CSARTSLDTQYF
>TRBJ2-6|16|TRBV11-2
CASSLGAAQGANVLTF
>TRBJ2-1|11|TRBV2
CASSILAEQFF